This TCR beta chain was obtained from a study of response to subunit inactivated influenza vaccine. Germline values: CDR1 LGHNA, CDR2 YNFKEQ. Trimming at V came to 5 bases and at J to 5 bases, leaving 5 bases not matched to a gene. This CDR3 spans 13 amino acids. Study-wide points: Each seasonal flu vaccination may recruit only limited new T cells, authors suggested.

TCRdb processed the RT-PCR reads anew with MiXCR; each CDR3 protein has one entry. This table holds 450,000 to 600,000 distinct CDR3 sequences, 7.6% found once. About this clonotype: As yet, its antigen is unknown.

This receptor was obtained from a man in his fifties or sixties who received an inactivated influenza vaccine. The starting material was PBMCs from blood, obtained less than 30 months after vaccination. This sequence joins TRBV4-2 and TRBJ2-7; TRBD2 agrees at 8 bases. In nucleotides, the CDR3 is TGTGCCAGCAGCACTCGGGAGGGCAACGAGCAGTACTTC. It specifies CASSTREGNEQYF.